This TCR beta chain derives from a study of control samples from healthy donors and cancer patients. The CDR3 is 15 amino acids. V was shortened by 5 bases and J by 4 bases, with 17 bases between the two germline ends. CDR1 and CDR2 from the germline V gene are SGHRS and YFSETQ. The table came from immunoSEQ multiplex PCR; TCRdb's copy has only in-frame clones and leaves some out. The sample shows about 130,000 clones, about 90% of them seen only once. Sequencing input: blood. The genes are TRBV5-1 and TRBJ2-3, with D perhaps matching TRBD2 (6 bases). This TCR derives from a man between 18 and 35 years old in good health. The CDR3 is CASSFGSRRADTQYF. In nucleotides, the CDR3 is TGCGCCAGCAGTTTTGGATCGCGGAGGGCAGATACGCAGTATTTT.